Presented here are 11 T cell receptor beta chains from one specimen sequenced in a study of yellow fever vaccine responses in identical twins. A single record per CDR3 protein comes from TCRdb applying MiXCR to the RT-PCR reads. Of some 2,500 distinct CDR3 sequences listed, 85% to 90% are singletons. Sequenced material: T cells from blood (PBMCs), unsorted or a sorted subset (not recorded which), taken before or after yellow fever vaccination (not recorded which). Receptors were obtained from a woman between 18 and 29 years old who received the yellow fever vaccine.

This chain uses TRBV12-3 or TRBV12-4 with TRBJ1-1; D possibly corresponds to TRBD1 (6 bases). The CDR3 consists of 13 residues. Between the trimmed V and J ends, which lost 6 bases and 0 bases, there was a span of 8 bases. The CDR3: CASRDSLNTEAFF. CDR3 bases: TGTGCCAGCAGGGACAGCTTGAACACTGAAGCTTTCTTT.

This chain uses TRBV28 with TRBJ2-7; 11 nucleotides line up with TRBD1. Per germline, CDR1 MDHEN and CDR2 SYDVKM. The CDR3 runs to 12 residues. CDR3 in DNA: TGTGTATGGGACAGGGGGGCGTACGAGCAGTACTTC. Amino acid sequence: CVWDRGAYEQYF.

This chain links TRBV5-1 with TRBJ2-2; D unresolved. The V end was cut by 0 bases, the J end by 1 base, with 4 bases between. The V gene's germline CDR1 is SGHRS and CDR2 YFSETQ. The CDR3 loop spans 14 amino acids. The CDR3 DNA reads as TGCGCCAGCAGCTTGGTCGGGAACACCGGGGAGCTGTTTTTT. Its translation: CASSLVGNTGELFF.

The rearrangement links TRBV28 to TRBJ1-2; D uncertain. Trimming took 8 bases from V and 4 from J, leaving 14 bases between them. Germline CDR1 is MDHEN and CDR2 is SYDVKM. The CDR3 has 13 residues. The CDR3 region has the DNA TGTGCCAGCCGCCCACCAGCGGCCTATGGCTACACCTTC. Its translation is CASRPPAAYGYTF.

This chain joins TRBV11-1 and TRBJ2-1; D is possibly TRBD2 (6 bases). Deletions cut 6 bases from V and 0 bases from J, with 12 bases between. Per germline, CDR1 SGHAT and CDR2 FQDESV (reference sequence). The CDR3 sequence is 15 residues long. CDR3 residues: CASSLGRRSYNEQFF. Written as DNA, the CDR3 is TGTGCCAGCAGTCTGGGGAGGCGCTCCTACAATGAGCAGTTCTTC. Full variable domain (remainder filled in from reference TRBV11-1 and TRBJ2-1): EAEVAQSPRYKITEKSQAVAFWCDPISGHATLYWYRQILGQGPELLVQFQDESVVDDSQLPKDRFSAERLKGVDSTLKIQPAELGDSAMYLCASSLGRRSYNEQFFGPGTRLTVL.

This sequence joins TRBV10-3 and TRBJ1-1, with D unclear. The CDR3 contains 14 residues. V was clipped by 2 bases and J by 1 base, with 8 bases between them. The V gene's germline CDR1 is ENHRY and CDR2 SYGVKD. CDR3 bases: TGTGCCATCAGTGAGGTTCTGGAGAACACTGAAGCTTTCTTT. As protein: CAISEVLENTEAFF.

The chain joins TRBV2 to TRBJ2-2, with TRBD1 as a possible D gene (5 bases). Germline V CDR1 and CDR2: SNHLY, FYNNEI. V gave up 7 bases and J gave up 6 bases, with 18 bases separating them. The CDR3 runs 15 residues. The CDR3 region has the DNA TGTGCCAGCAACTTACAGGATCCCTTACCCGGGGAGCTGTTTTTT. Translation gives CASNLQDPLPGELFF.

This clonotype has more than one count but fewer than ten. V gene TRBV24-1 combines with J gene TRBJ1-5; the D is unclear. The V end was cut by 5 bases, the J end by 4 bases, with 8 bases between. Germline CDR1 reads KGHDR; CDR2 reads SFDVKD. This CDR3 spans 13 amino acids. The CDR3 is CATSGQFNQPQHF. CDR3 in DNA: TGTGCCACCAGTGGGCAGTTTAATCAGCCCCAGCATTTT.

The chain is built from TRBV6-2 or TRBV6-3 and TRBJ1-4; D not resolved. Germline assignment: CDR1 MNHEY and CDR2 SVGEGT. CDR3 length: 16 amino acids. Trimming took 0 bases from V and 5 from J, leaving 13 bases between them. CDR3 residues: CASSYSVDQKNEKLFF. The CDR3 DNA is TGTGCCAGCAGTTACTCTGTCGACCAGAAAAATGAAAAACTGTTTTTT.

J is TRBJ2-2 and V is TRBV29-1; 7 bases align to TRBD2. Trimming took 4 bases from V and 6 from J; bases not matched to a gene: 14. From germline, CDR1 is SQVTM and CDR2 ANQGSEA. The CDR3 has 16 amino acids. CDR3 sequence (DNA): TGCAGCGTTGCGCCTTCCCAGGCGGGAGTTCCCGGGGAGCTGTTTTTT. Translating gives CSVAPSQAGVPGELFF.

CDR3 in amino acids: CASSRLDTGELFF. CDR3 sequence (DNA): TGTGCCAGCAGCCGACTAGACACCGGGGAGCTGTTTTTT. V and J are TRBV11-1 and TRBJ2-2; weak D call: TRBD2 (6 bases). V dropped 5 bases and J dropped 3 bases, with 7 bases sitting between them. CDR3 length: 13 amino acids. Germline V gene sequence: CDR1 SGHAT, CDR2 FQDESV (reference sequence).